A selection of T cell receptor beta chains follows, all from one sample in a study of control samples from healthy donors and cancer patients. TCRdb's table, derived via immunoSEQ multiplex PCR, lists solely in-frame clones and lacks some. The table records under 85,000 clones, roughly 93% of them present only once. The sample comprised PBMCs. The receptors here all came from a woman between 35 and 50 years old with lung cancer. The CDR3 runs from the conserved cysteine through the conserved F or W. The D gene is left open where the match is weak. Expanded clones get a size class; other rows say once, few or many, or leave the size out.

j_gene: TRBJ2-7; d_gene: -; v_gene: TRBV28; abundance: -; CDR3nt: TGTGCCAGCAGTCAACTAGAGGTTGGTGGGGAGCAGTACTTC; CDR3aa: CASSQLEVGGEQYF
j_gene: TRBJ1-3; d_gene: -; v_gene: TRBV19; abundance: -; CDR3nt: TGTGCCAGTGGGAGAAACACCATATATTTT; CDR3aa: CASGRNTIYF
j_gene: TRBJ2-1; d_gene: -; v_gene: TRBV6-2/TRBV6-3; abundance: -; CDR3nt: TGTGCCAGCAGCCGTAGGGACAATGAGCAGTTCTTC; CDR3aa: CASSRRDNEQFF
j_gene: TRBJ1-2; d_gene: -; v_gene: TRBV28; abundance: -; CDR3nt: TGTGCCAGCAGTATGGGGGGGCAGGGGAACTATGGCTACACCTTC; CDR3aa: CASSMGGQGNYGYTF
j_gene: TRBJ1-5; d_gene: -; v_gene: TRBV27; abundance: -; CDR3nt: TGTGCCAGCAGTTTATCCCCCCCCACGAGCAATCAGCCCCAGCATTTT; CDR3aa: CASSLSPPTSNQPQHF
j_gene: TRBJ2-5; d_gene: TRBD2; v_gene: TRBV27; abundance: -; CDR3nt: TGTGCCAGCAGTCAGAAGCGGGGGGGTCTACAAGAGACCCAGTACTTC; CDR3aa: CASSQKRGGLQETQYF
j_gene: TRBJ2-1; d_gene: -; v_gene: TRBV28; abundance: few; CDR3nt: TGTGCCAGCAGTTTTCAGAGATCTGAGCAGTTCTTC; CDR3aa: CASSFQRSEQFF
j_gene: TRBJ1-5; d_gene: -; v_gene: TRBV6-6; abundance: once; CDR3nt: TGTGCCAGCAGTTACGTGGGGGGAGATAGCAATCAGCCCCAGCATTTT; CDR3aa: CASSYVGGDSNQPQHF
j_gene: TRBJ2-5; d_gene: -; v_gene: TRBV10-2; abundance: -; CDR3nt: TGCGCCAGCACCGGAGGGGGGGCGGAGACCCAGTACTTC; CDR3aa: CASTGGGAETQYF
j_gene: TRBJ1-1; d_gene: TRBD1; v_gene: TRBV9; abundance: -; CDR3nt: TGTGCCAGCAGCGCCACAGGGGAGAACACTGAAGCTTTCTTT; CDR3aa: CASSATGENTEAFF
j_gene: TRBJ2-1; d_gene: TRBD2; v_gene: TRBV7-2; abundance: -; CDR3nt: TGTGCCAGCAGTCCCCGGGGTAGCGGGGGGGCCGGTCACAATGAGCAGTTCTTC; CDR3aa: CASSPRGSGGAGHNEQFF
j_gene: TRBJ2-7; d_gene: -; v_gene: TRBV6-5; abundance: -; CDR3nt: TGTGCCAGCAGGAGGGGACCCCTCGAGCAGTACTTC; CDR3aa: CASRRGPLEQYF
j_gene: TRBJ2-1; d_gene: -; v_gene: TRBV6-8; abundance: -; CDR3nt: TGTGCCAGCCTTCAGGGGTTTGATGAGCAGTTCTTC; CDR3aa: CASLQGFDEQFF
j_gene: TRBJ1-1; d_gene: TRBD1; v_gene: TRBV5-1; abundance: -; CDR3nt: TGCGCCAGCAGCCGTGCGGGACAGGGGAACACTGAAGCTTTCTTT; CDR3aa: CASSRAGQGNTEAFF
j_gene: TRBJ2-7; d_gene: -; v_gene: TRBV19; abundance: -; CDR3nt: TGTGCCAGTAGTACTGGACTGGGTCACGCCTACGAGCAGTACTTC; CDR3aa: CASSTGLGHAYEQYF
j_gene: TRBJ2-5; d_gene: TRBD1; v_gene: TRBV5-1; abundance: -; CDR3nt: TGCGCCAGCAGCTTAGTGGGACAGGGAATGGAGACCCAGTACTTC; CDR3aa: CASSLVGQGMETQYF
j_gene: TRBJ2-7; d_gene: -; v_gene: TRBV2; abundance: -; CDR3nt: TGTGCCAGCAGTCTCAGCTCCTACGAGCAGTACTTC; CDR3aa: CASSLSSYEQYF
j_gene: TRBJ2-3; d_gene: -; v_gene: TRBV15; abundance: -; CDR3nt: TGTGCCACCAGCAGAGATCTGGCAGATACGCAGTATTTT; CDR3aa: CATSRDLADTQYF
j_gene: TRBJ1-2; d_gene: -; v_gene: TRBV2; abundance: few; CDR3nt: TGTGCCAGCAGTGTGACTGTAGCTAACTATGGCTACACCTTC; CDR3aa: CASSVTVANYGYTF
j_gene: TRBJ1-4; d_gene: TRBD1; v_gene: TRBV19; abundance: -; CDR3nt: TGTGCCAGTAGTATTTATACAGGGGGACATAGGACTAATGAAAAACTGTTTTTT; CDR3aa: CASSIYTGGHRTNEKLFF
j_gene: TRBJ1-1; d_gene: -; v_gene: TRBV30; abundance: once; CDR3nt: TGTGCCTGGAGTCCAACAGGGACTGAAGCTTTCTTT; CDR3aa: CAWSPTGTEAFF
j_gene: TRBJ1-2; d_gene: -; v_gene: TRBV5-4; abundance: -; CDR3nt: TGTGCCAGCAGCCCCGGACCCCTCCAAGAAGGCTATGGCTACACCTTC; CDR3aa: CASSPGPLQEGYGYTF
j_gene: TRBJ1-1; d_gene: -; v_gene: TRBV2; abundance: -; CDR3nt: TGTGCCAGCTCCGATGGGCGTATGGGGAACACTGAAGCTTTCTTT; CDR3aa: CASSDGRMGNTEAFF
j_gene: TRBJ1-1; d_gene: -; v_gene: TRBV19; abundance: -; CDR3nt: TGTGCCAGTAGTCTACGGACAGCGGGTATCACTGAAGCTTTCTTT; CDR3aa: CASSLRTAGITEAFF
j_gene: TRBJ1-4; d_gene: -; v_gene: TRBV5-1; abundance: once; CDR3nt: TGCGCCAGCAGCACGGAGGGCAGCCCTAATGAAAAACTGTTTTTT; CDR3aa: CASSTEGSPNEKLFF
j_gene: TRBJ2-3; d_gene: -; v_gene: TRBV27; abundance: -; CDR3nt: TGTGCCAGCAGAGGGGGTCGTGATACGCAGTATTTT; CDR3aa: CASRGGRDTQYF
j_gene: TRBJ1-1; d_gene: TRBD1; v_gene: TRBV19; abundance: -; CDR3nt: TGTGCCAGTAGTACGGGGACAGCTAATGAAGCTTTCTTT; CDR3aa: CASSTGTANEAFF
j_gene: TRBJ2-2; d_gene: -; v_gene: TRBV9; abundance: -; CDR3nt: TGTGCCAGCAGCGTAGGGACCGGGGAGCTGTTTTTT; CDR3aa: CASSVGTGELFF
j_gene: TRBJ1-1; d_gene: -; v_gene: TRBV7-8; abundance: -; CDR3nt: TGTGCCAGCAGGCCACGAGGGGGGGTGAACACTGAAGCTTTCTTT; CDR3aa: CASRPRGGVNTEAFF
j_gene: TRBJ2-1; d_gene: -; v_gene: TRBV29-1; abundance: -; CDR3nt: TGCAGCGTTGTTTCGGGGGACCCTAAGTACAATGAGCAGTTCTTC; CDR3aa: CSVVSGDPKYNEQFF
j_gene: TRBJ2-5; d_gene: TRBD1; v_gene: TRBV30; abundance: -; CDR3nt: TGTGCCTGGAGTGTACAAGACAGGGGGAACCAGTACTTC; CDR3aa: CAWSVQDRGNQYF
j_gene: TRBJ2-3; d_gene: TRBD2; v_gene: TRBV24-1; abundance: -; CDR3nt: TGTGCCACCAGTGACTTAGCGGGACCCACAGATACGCAGTATTTT; CDR3aa: CATSDLAGPTDTQYF
j_gene: TRBJ2-1; d_gene: -; v_gene: TRBV9; abundance: once; CDR3nt: TGTGCCAGCAGCGTAGACTTTGAGCAGTTCTTC; CDR3aa: CASSVDFEQFF
j_gene: TRBJ1-2; d_gene: -; v_gene: TRBV19; abundance: -; CDR3nt: TGTGCCAGTAGTGAGAGGGAAAACTATGGCTACACCTTC; CDR3aa: CASSERENYGYTF
j_gene: TRBJ1-5; d_gene: TRBD1; v_gene: TRBV25-1; abundance: -; CDR3nt: TGTGCCAGCAGTGACTCACAGGGGCGCGAGGGCAATCAGCCCCAGCATTTT; CDR3aa: CASSDSQGREGNQPQHF
j_gene: TRBJ2-7; d_gene: -; v_gene: TRBV7-9; abundance: -; CDR3nt: TGTGCCAGCAGCCCAAACCCGGGACGAGACTACGAGCAGTACTTC; CDR3aa: CASSPNPGRDYEQYF